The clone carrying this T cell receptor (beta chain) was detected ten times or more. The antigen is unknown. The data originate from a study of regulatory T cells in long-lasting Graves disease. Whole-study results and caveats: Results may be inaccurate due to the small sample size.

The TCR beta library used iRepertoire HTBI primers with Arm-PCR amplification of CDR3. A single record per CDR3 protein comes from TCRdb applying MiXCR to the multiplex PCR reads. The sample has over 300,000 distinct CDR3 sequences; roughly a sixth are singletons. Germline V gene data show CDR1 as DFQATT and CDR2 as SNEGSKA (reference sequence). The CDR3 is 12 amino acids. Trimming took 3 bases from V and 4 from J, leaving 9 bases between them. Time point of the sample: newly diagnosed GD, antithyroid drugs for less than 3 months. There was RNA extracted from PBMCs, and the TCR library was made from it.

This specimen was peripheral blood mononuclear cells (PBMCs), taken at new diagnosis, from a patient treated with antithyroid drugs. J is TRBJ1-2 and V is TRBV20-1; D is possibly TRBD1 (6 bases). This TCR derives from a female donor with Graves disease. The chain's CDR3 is CSASETGYGYTF. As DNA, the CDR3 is TGCAGTGCTAGCGAGACAGGCTATGGCTACACCTTC.